This T cell receptor beta chain comes out of a study of T-cell reconstitution after alpha-beta-depleted transplantation in children. Notes on the study in general: Diversity and T-cell counts at one year after transplant derived mostly from new T cells. Several hundred rapidly expanded clones from non-depleted graft cells reportedly supplied alpha-beta T cells about two months post-transplant. Surviving recipient T cells and intrathymic progenitors accounted for some patients' high TCRbeta diversity at day 60.

The CDR3 contains 18 residues. Germline CDR1 and CDR2: SGHRS and YFSETQ. V shed 1 base and J 2 bases; nucleotides not matched to a gene: 10. This clonotype was found many times. Antigen: not known. For TCRbeta, the library was prepared with unique molecular identifiers. TCRdb re-called the PCR reads through MiXCR, storing one row per CDR3 protein. The sample has fewer than 700,000 distinct CDR3 sequences, under 15% seen once. The V gene is TRBV5-1, the J gene TRBJ2-7; TRBD2 aligns across 12 bases. The sequence was collected from a male patient between 10 and 17 years old who had a stem cell transplant for acute myeloid leukemia, so the T cells may come from the graft donor. The specimen comprised PBMCs, mostly from graft donor cells, sampled 360 days after TCRalphabeta/CD19-depleted stem cell transplant. The CDR3 region is CASSLSTSGSLIAYEQYF. For the CDR3, the DNA is TGCGCCAGCAGCTTGTCGACTAGCGGGAGTTTAATCGCCTACGAGCAGTACTTC.